A single sample is the source of the 23 T cell receptor beta chains below, sequenced in a study of graft-versus-host responses after intestinal transplantation. Assay used: immunoSEQ multiplex PCR; TCRdb lists only in-frame clones, some missing. The sample contains nearly 25,000 clones, roughly 42% of which appear only once. Material: alloreactive CD4+ T cells from a mixed lymphocyte reaction culture, obtained before intestinal transplant. Subset denoted: CFSE-low proliferating T cells sorted from roughly 6-day pre-transplant mixed lymphocyte reaction (GvH or HvG direction). The origin of the receptors is a human patient who received an intestinal transplant.

The J gene is TRBJ1-2, the V gene TRBV2, with a tentative D call TRBD1 (6 bases). Germline CDR1 and CDR2: SNHLY and FYNNEI. This CDR3 comprises 13 residues. V dropped 9 bases and J dropped 6 bases, with 17 bases sitting between them. CDR3 nucleotides: TGTGCCAGGTCTTTTACACAGGGAAATGGCTACACCTTC. Amino acids: CARSFTQGNGYTF.

The V call is TRBV5-5, the J call TRBJ2-3, with a tentative D call TRBD2 (7 bases). The germline gives CDR1 SGHKS, CDR2 YYEKEE (reference sequence). The CDR3 totals 15 residues. Trimming removed 4 bases from V and 5 bases from J, with 17 bases in between. The CDR3 protein is CASSPGGQGRDTQYF. CDR3 nucleotide sequence: TGTGCCAGCAGCCCCGGGGGGCAGGGCAGAGATACGCAGTATTTT.

This clone was seen only a few times. The chain has TRBV9 and TRBJ1-2, with 9 bases lining up with TRBD1. Germline V gene sequence: CDR1 SGDLS, CDR2 YYNGEE. Germline trimming cut 4 bases from V and 3 bases from J; bases unmatched to any gene: 1. The CDR3 has 13 residues. The CDR3 DNA sequence: TGTGCCAGCAGCAGGGACAGGGACTATGGCTACACCTTC. Protein sequence: CASSRDRDYGYTF.

V and J are TRBV5-1 and TRBJ2-1; 10 positions match TRBD2. Germline V lookup: CDR1 SGHRS, CDR2 YFSETQ. The V gene end was trimmed by 3 bases and the J gene end by 3 bases; junction bases not matched to a gene: 3. This CDR3 region has 15 residues. The CDR3 sequence is CASSSLAGFYNEQFF. CDR3 DNA: TGCGCCAGCAGCTCACTAGCGGGATTCTACAATGAGCAGTTCTTC.

This clone was picked up one time. The CDR3 coding sequence is TGTGCCAGCAGCTTACCTGGACTAGCGGGAGTTTTTGAGCAGTTCTTC. Amino acid sequence: CASSLPGLAGVFEQFF. The chain carries TRBV13 and TRBJ2-1; 13 bases are a match to TRBD2. Per germline, CDR1 PRHDT and CDR2 FYEKMQ (reference sequence). CDR3 length: 16 residues. V trimming: 2 bases; J trimming: 9 bases; junction bases outside the gene matches: 7.

V gene TRBV11-3 combines with J gene TRBJ2-5; D is perhaps TRBD2 (5 bases). Trimming took off 6 bases at V and 7 bases at J, with 12 bases between the two ends. The CDR3 consists of 12 residues. CDR1 SGHNT and CDR2 YENEEA come from the germline V gene. This CDR3 is CASSAGIGTQYF. The CDR3 region has the DNA TGTGCCAGCAGTGCCGGGATTGGGACCCAGTACTTC. Filled out from reference TRBV11-3 and TRBJ2-5, the complete variable domain reads EAGVVQSPRYKIIEKKQPVAFWCNPISGHNTLYWYLQNLGQGPELLIRYENEEAVDDSQLPKDRFSAERLKGVDSTLKIQPAELGDSAVYLCASSAGIGTQYFGPGTRLLVL.

This clone was counted only a few times. The chain is built from TRBV5-8 and TRBJ1-2, with D possibly matching TRBD1 (6 bases). Germline CDR1 SGHTS, CDR2 YDEGEE. CDR3 length: 15 amino acids. The V end was cut by 0 bases, the J end by 3 bases, with 12 bases between. The CDR3, as DNA: TGTGCCAGCAGCTTGGGGGTACAGGGATACTATGGCTACACCTTC. Its protein product is CASSLGVQGYYGYTF.

The rearrangement joins TRBV30 to TRBJ2-3; D is perhaps TRBD1 (5 bases). The germline V gene has CDR1 GTSNPN and CDR2 SVGIG (reference sequence). V shed 0 bases and J shed 2 bases, with 12 bases lying between them. The CDR3 is 15 residues long. The CDR3 protein is CAWSVGLIHTDTQYF. CDR3 coding DNA: TGTGCCTGGAGTGTGGGGCTAATTCACACAGATACGCAGTATTTT.

The genes are TRBV5-1 and TRBJ2-1, with D perhaps TRBD1 (6 bases). CDR1 SGHRS and CDR2 YFSETQ come from the germline V gene. V shed 2 bases and J shed 6 bases, with 12 bases lying between them. The CDR3 has 14 amino acids. The CDR3 region has the DNA TGCGCCAGCAGCTTCACAGGGCCTATCAATGAGCAGTTCTTC. Protein sequence: CASSFTGPINEQFF.

The rearrangement uses TRBV11-1 and TRBJ2-1, with 10 bases lining up with TRBD2. With 0 bases clipped from V and 2 bases from J, the junction kept 4 bases outside the gene matches. The CDR3 extends over 17 amino acids. The germline V gene encodes CDR1 SGHAT and CDR2 FQDESV (reference sequence). In DNA form, the CDR3 reads TGTGCCAGCAGCTTAGCCGCTAGCGGGGGCCCCTACAATGAGCAGTTCTTC. Protein sequence: CASSLAASGGPYNEQFF.

CDR3 region: CASSLSPGQPFSGANVLTF. In DNA, the CDR3 is TGTGCCAGCAGCTTATCACCGGGACAGCCGTTCTCTGGGGCCAACGTCCTGACTTTC. The gene calls are TRBV7-8 and TRBJ2-6; 7 nucleotides align to TRBD1. CDR1 is SGHVS, CDR2 FQNEAQ, per germline. V lost 2 bases, J lost 0 bases, and 10 bases stayed unmatched. This CDR3 has 19 residues.

This sequence joins TRBV6-5 and TRBJ2-7; no firm D call. The CDR3 extends over 12 amino acids. CDR1 is MNHEY and CDR2 is SVGAGI in the germline V gene. V was pared by 6 bases and J by 6 bases, with 12 bases between. The CDR3 sequence is CASSNHRGEQYF. In DNA, the CDR3 is TGTGCCAGCAGCAACCATAGAGGCGAGCAGTACTTC.

V gene TRBV6-5 combines with J gene TRBJ2-7; the D gene is possibly TRBD1 (5 bases). V was trimmed by 5 bases and J by 1 base, leaving 12 bases between them. The CDR3 length is 14 residues. Germline CDR1 reads MNHEY; CDR2 reads SVGAGI. Written as DNA, the CDR3 is TGTGCCAGCAGTGAACAGGCAAAGTCCTACGAGCAGTACTTC. It specifies CASSEQAKSYEQYF.

This rearrangement joins TRBV7-9 to TRBJ2-3, with D tentatively TRBD2 (5 bases). The CDR3 totals 14 residues. Deletions cut 2 bases from V and 2 bases from J, with 8 bases between. CDR1 SEHNR and CDR2 FQNEAQ come from the germline V gene (reference sequence). For the CDR3, the DNA is TGTGCCAGCAGCTTACGGGATTACACAGATACGCAGTATTTT. Translation gives CASSLRDYTDTQYF.

This clone was recorded a few times. The V call is TRBV6-1, the J call TRBJ2-4; 9 bases match TRBD1. The J segment lost 12 bases and the V segment lost 1 base, leaving 13 bases of the junction unmatched. CDR1 and CDR2 (germline): MNHNS, SASEGT. The CDR3 is 16 residues long. CDR3 loop: CASSEGRTGAGGHQYF. In DNA, the CDR3 is TGTGCCAGCAGTGAAGGAAGGACAGGGGCCGGTGGTCATCAGTACTTC.

The chain links TRBV4-2 to TRBJ2-3; 11 bases agree with TRBD2. J gave up 4 bases and V 1 base, and 7 bases lay outside the gene matches. The germline V gene has CDR1 LGHNA and CDR2 YNFKEQ. The CDR3 totals 17 residues. CDR3 sequence (DNA): TGTGCCAGCAGCCAAGGGTGGGGGACTAGCGGTTCAGATACGCAGTATTTT. This sequence encodes CASSQGWGTSGSDTQYF.

This clone was detected a few times. This chain links TRBV21-1 with TRBJ2-6; the table's D call, TRBD1, was not checked against the DNA. TRBV21-1 is termed a pseudogene. This CDR3 is 18 amino acids long. CDR3 sequence (DNA): TGTGCCAGCAGCAAAGCCCGGGACAGGCTGTCTGGGGCCAACGTCCTGACTTTC. It specifies CASSKARDRLSGANVLTF.

This clone appeared a few times. The J gene is TRBJ2-2, the V gene TRBV19, with a tentative D call TRBD1 (5 bases). The CDR3 loop spans 14 amino acids. V was trimmed by 5 bases and J by 5 bases, leaving 12 bases between them. The V gene's germline CDR1 is LNHDA and CDR2 SQIVND (reference sequence). In nucleotides, the CDR3 is TGTGCCAGTAGTCAGGGTTTGGGGACCGGGGAGCTGTTTTTT. Encoded protein: CASSQGLGTGELFF.

This clone was seen a few times. The rearrangement links TRBV15 to TRBJ2-2; D possibly corresponds to TRBD2 (5 bases). The ends were cut back, 2 bases at V and 3 bases at J, with 16 bases in the middle. CDR1 and CDR2 (germline): LNHNV, YYDKDF (reference sequence). The CDR3 consists of 17 residues. The CDR3 reads CATSRRHPAVDTGELFF. The CDR3 DNA reads TGTGCCACCAGCAGACGACACCCAGCGGTAGACACCGGGGAGCTGTTTTTT.

The rearrangement joins TRBV27 to TRBJ2-1; D is possibly TRBD1 (5 bases). The germline V gene has CDR1 MNHEY and CDR2 SMNVEV (reference sequence). CDR3 length: 14 residues. V gave up 2 bases and J gave up 8 bases, with 13 bases separating them. The CDR3 DNA follows: TGTGCCAGCAGTTTACAGGGTTTTCGGCATGAGCAGTTCTTC. Its translation is CASSLQGFRHEQFF.

The CDR3 region is CASSLAVYTSTDTQYF. CDR3 in DNA: TGTGCCAGCAGCTTGGCCGTGTATACTAGCACAGATACGCAGTATTTT. This chain links TRBV5-4 with TRBJ2-3, with no clear D. The germline V gene encodes CDR1 SGHNT and CDR2 YYREEE (reference sequence). The CDR3 covers 16 residues. Trimming took 0 bases from V and 0 from J, leaving 11 bases between them.

The gene calls are TRBV2 and TRBJ2-2, with 7 bases identical to TRBD1. The germline CDR1 and CDR2 sequences are SNHLY and FYNNEI. There are 13 residues in the CDR3. Losses at the gene ends were 8 bases for V and 5 bases for J; bases not matched to a gene: 5. The CDR3 nucleotides are TGTGCCAGCGGCCAACAGGGGACCGGGGAGCTGTTTTTT. Protein product: CASGQQGTGELFF. Based on the CDR3 plus reference TRBV2 and TRBJ2-2, the full variable domain is EPEVTQTPSHQVTQMGQEVILRCVPISNHLYFYWYRQILGQKVEFLVSFYNNEISEKSEIFDDQFSVERPDGSNFTLKIRSTKLEDSAMYFCASGQQGTGELFFGEGSRLTVL.

The chain links TRBV6-6 to TRBJ2-2; 7 bases are a match to TRBD2. In germline, CDR1 is MNHNY, CDR2 SVGAGI (reference sequence). CDR3 length: 16 residues. V was pared by 5 bases and J by 4 bases, with 10 bases of the junction left unmatched. The CDR3 nucleotides read TGTGCCAGCAGTCCCAGGGTTAGCGGGTTCACCGGGGAGCTGTTTTTT. It yields the protein CASSPRVSGFTGELFF.